A single sample is the source of the 24 T cell receptor beta chains below, sequenced in a study of vaccination and CD4 T cells after COVID-19. Cultured CD4+ T cell DNA underwent sequencing with the Oncomine TCR Beta short-read assay. A single record per CDR3 protein comes from TCRdb applying MiXCR to the PCR reads. The table has some 10,000 distinct CDR3 sequences, 45% to 60% seen once; the top ten hold about 22%. These receptors are not linked to any known antigen. Treatment given: roughly nine-day PBMC culture with coronavirus spike peptide pools or control peptides (ViraFEST assay). What was sequenced was CD4+ T cells from blood, cultured in vitro. Every receptor here comes from a human donor who had recovered from COVID-19.

The chain recombines TRBV6-5 with TRBJ1-2, with D unresolved. The V gene lost 2 bases and the J gene lost 7 bases, with 8 bases spanning the gap. CDR3 length equals 12 residues. Germline V gene data show CDR1 as MNHEY and CDR2 as SVGAGI. CDR3 nucleotides: TGTGCCAGCAGTTACGGGAGTTCTGGCTACACCTTC. Its translation is CASSYGSSGYTF.

Only a few counts were recorded for this clonotype. The rearrangement joins TRBV27 to TRBJ1-2; D is unclear. The ends were cut back, 5 bases at V and 2 bases at J, with 12 bases in the middle. The CDR3 is made up of 14 amino acids. Germline CDR1 MNHEY, CDR2 SMNVEV (reference sequence). The CDR3 reads CASSPGAVNYGYTF. The CDR3 nucleotides read TGTGCCAGCAGTCCCGGAGCCGTCAACTATGGCTACACCTTC.

This sequence joins TRBV7-8 and TRBJ2-7; TRBD2 might be the D (7 bases). V was clipped by 2 bases and J by 0 bases, with 14 bases between them. The CDR3 is 16 amino acids. CDR1 SGHVS and CDR2 FQNEAQ come from the germline V gene. CDR3 sequence: CASSLRGGGFSYEQYF. CDR3 nucleotides: TGTGCCAGCAGCTTAAGAGGCGGGGGCTTCTCCTACGAGCAGTACTTC.

The sample holds a few counts of this clonotype. The chain combines TRBV2 with TRBJ1-4; D perhaps matches TRBD1 (6 bases). Germline CDR1 SNHLY, CDR2 FYNNEI. The V gene lost 6 bases and the J gene lost 5 bases, with 13 bases spanning the gap. This CDR3 has 14 amino acids. The CDR3: CASRRRQANEKLFF. In DNA form, the CDR3 reads TGTGCCAGCAGGAGGAGACAGGCGAATGAAAAACTGTTTTTT.

V is TRBV6-5 and J is TRBJ1-2; D not certain. The germline V gene has CDR1 MNHEY and CDR2 SVGAGI. The CDR3 sequence is 14 residues long. Trimming shortened V by 4 bases and J by 0 bases, and 9 bases separated the two germline ends. CDR3 in amino acids: CASSSRPSNYGYTF. The CDR3 DNA sequence: TGTGCCAGCAGTTCCAGACCCTCTAACTATGGCTACACCTTC.

The CDR3: CSARTGNRNTEAFF. The CDR3 nucleotides are TGCAGTGCAAGAACCGGGAATAGGAACACTGAAGCTTTCTTT. V is TRBV20-1 and J is TRBJ1-1; D is unclear. The CDR3 extends over 14 amino acids. CDR1 is DFQATT and CDR2 is SNEGSKA in the germline V gene (reference sequence). Trimming pared 6 bases from V and 1 base from J, leaving 15 bases between.

This clonotype is a singleton in its sample. The rearrangement uses TRBV12-3 or TRBV12-4 and TRBJ2-1; a possible D gene is TRBD1 (7 bases). V lost 6 bases and J lost 9, with 15 bases in between. The CDR3 consists of 13 residues. Here the CDR3 DNA reads TGTGCCAGCAGCCAGGGGGGCCCCTTTGAGCAGTTCTTC. Amino acids: CASSQGGPFEQFF.

The chain recombines TRBV6-1 with TRBJ1-2; D is ambiguous. The germline V and J ends were trimmed by 2 bases and 7 bases, with 11 bases remaining between them. This CDR3 has 13 amino acids. Germline loops: CDR1 MNHNS, CDR2 SASEGT. The CDR3 loop is CASSERQAVGYTF. CDR3 in DNA: TGTGCCAGCAGTGAAAGGCAGGCAGTTGGCTACACCTTC.

The chain uses TRBV2 and TRBJ2-3; unclear D gene. The germline V and J ends were trimmed by 4 bases and 6 bases, with 5 bases remaining between them. This CDR3 comprises 11 residues. Per germline, CDR1 SNHLY and CDR2 FYNNEI. As DNA, the CDR3 is TGTGCCAGCAGTGTATCCGATACGCAGTATTTT. The encoded protein is CASSVSDTQYF.

The CDR3 DNA follows: TGTGCCAGCAGCAAAGACAGGGCGCCTTCGGCTTTCTTT. Amino acid sequence: CASSKDRAPSAFF. The V gene is TRBV21-1, the J gene TRBJ1-1; the table names TRBD1, a call not compared with the DNA. TRBV21-1 is classified as a pseudogene. The CDR3 is 13 amino acids.

In DNA form, the CDR3 reads TGTGCCAGCACCCTGGGACAGGGCAGCACAGATACGCAGTATTTT. This gives the protein CASTLGQGSTDTQYF. The genes are TRBV5-6 and TRBJ2-3; 9 bases align to TRBD1. This CDR3 has 15 residues. CDR1 is SGHDT, CDR2 YYEEEE, per germline. Trimming at V came to 6 bases and at J to 0 bases, leaving 5 bases not matched to a gene.

The J gene is TRBJ2-7, the V gene TRBV7-2; no clear D gene. Germline V gene data show CDR1 as SGHTA and CDR2 as FQGNSA. This CDR3 comprises 15 residues. Trimming removed 1 base at V and 2 bases at J, with 12 bases between. In nucleotides, the CDR3 is TGTGCCAGCAGCTTAGACTGGTCCCAAGCCTACGAGCAGTACTTC. This translates into CASSLDWSQAYEQYF.

The chain couples TRBV5-1 to TRBJ2-5; 8 nucleotides agree with TRBD2. This CDR3 spans 15 amino acids. V trimming: 0 bases; J trimming: 4 bases; junction bases outside the gene matches: 5. Germline values: CDR1 SGHRS, CDR2 YFSETQ. The CDR3 sequence: CASSLGGGPRETQYF. The CDR3 bases are TGCGCCAGCAGCTTGGGCGGGGGGCCAAGAGAGACCCAGTACTTC.

This clonotype was found a few times. The rearrangement links TRBV24-1 to TRBJ2-5, with 7 nucleotides matching TRBD1. This CDR3 is built from 13 residues. Germline CDR1 KGHDR, CDR2 SFDVKD. Trimming removed 5 bases from V and 4 bases from J; junction bases left unmatched: 3. CDR3 sequence reads: CATSGAGGETQYF. The CDR3 nucleotides read TGTGCCACCAGTGGGGCAGGGGGAGAGACCCAGTACTTC.

The chain employs TRBV27 and TRBJ2-7; a possible D gene is TRBD1 (5 bases). The V gene lost 6 bases and the J gene lost 4 bases, with 13 bases spanning the gap. The CDR3 loop spans 13 amino acids. Germline V gives CDR1 MNHEY, CDR2 SMNVEV (reference sequence). In DNA form, the CDR3 reads TGTGCCAGCAGCAGGGTTGGAAGATACGAGCAGTACTTC. It codes for CASSRVGRYEQYF.

The table lists this clonotype with a few counts. The chain carries TRBV6-1 and TRBJ1-6; D might be TRBD1 (5 bases). Germline V gene data show CDR1 as MNHNS and CDR2 as SASEGT. Trimming took off 7 bases at V and 0 bases at J, with 7 bases between the two ends. The length of the CDR3 is 14 residues. CDR3 loop: CASNGASYNSPLHF. DNA of the CDR3: TGTGCCAGCAATGGGGCCTCCTATAATTCACCCCTCCACTTT.

The chain couples TRBV12-3 or TRBV12-4 to TRBJ2-5; perhaps TRBD2 as D (6 bases). This CDR3 has 14 residues. V was cut by 6 bases and J by 4 bases, with 15 bases left in between. The DNA of the CDR3 is TGTGCCAGCAGCCCAGGAGGGGCGCGAGAGACCCAGTACTTC. It is translated as CASSPGGARETQYF.

This chain uses TRBV6-1 with TRBJ1-2; perhaps TRBD1 as D (6 bases). The germline gives CDR1 MNHNS, CDR2 SASEGT. This CDR3 comprises 12 residues. V shed 7 bases and J shed 8 bases, with 14 bases lying between them. Written as DNA, the CDR3 is TGTGCCAGCAAGGAACAGGGAGGGGGCTACACCTTC. It specifies CASKEQGGGYTF.

The gene calls are TRBV6-2 or TRBV6-3 and TRBJ1-2, with TRBD1 identical over 7 bases. In germline, CDR1 is MNHEY, CDR2 SVGEGT. CDR3 length equals 14 residues. J gave up 4 bases and V 5 bases, and 7 bases lay outside the gene matches. This chain's CDR3 is CASSETGNPYGYTF. The CDR3 bases are TGTGCCAGCAGTGAGACAGGGAACCCCTATGGCTACACCTTC.

The DNA of the CDR3 is TGTGCCACCAGCTCCTACAATGAGCAGTTCTTC. This sequence encodes CATSSYNEQFF. This chain links TRBV6-2 or TRBV6-3 with TRBJ2-1; D call uncertain. Germline V CDR1 and CDR2: MNHEY, SVGEGT. The CDR3 is 11 amino acids. The V and J ends lost 10 bases and 0 bases respectively, with 4 bases between them.

The gene calls are TRBV11-3 and TRBJ1-1, with D uncertain. This CDR3 region has 15 residues. The ends were cut back, 0 bases at V and 1 base at J, with 9 bases in the middle. The germline V gene encodes CDR1 SGHNT and CDR2 YENEEA. The CDR3 reads CASSLEGRANTEAFF. The CDR3, as DNA: TGTGCCAGCAGCTTAGAGGGGAGAGCGAACACTGAAGCTTTCTTT.

The chain carries TRBV27 and TRBJ1-4, with D possibly TRBD1 on 6 matching bases. The CDR3 covers 16 residues. Trimming left V 4 bases short and J 5 bases short, with 17 bases between. The germline V gene encodes CDR1 MNHEY and CDR2 SMNVEV (reference sequence). CDR3 region: CASSYNRDTSNEKLFF. In nucleotides, the CDR3 is TGTGCCAGCAGTTATAATAGGGACACTTCAAATGAAAAACTGTTTTTT.

The genes are TRBV7-9 and TRBJ1-6; D is ambiguous. This CDR3 comprises 14 residues. Germline V lookup: CDR1 SEHNR, CDR2 FQNEAQ (reference sequence). The germline V and J ends were trimmed by 1 base and 7 bases, with 8 bases remaining between them. The CDR3 coding sequence is TGTGCCAGCAGCTTAGGGCCAGCCAATTCACCCCTCCACTTT. It yields the protein CASSLGPANSPLHF.

The CDR3 DNA reads as TGTGCCAGCAGTTTAGTCTCGGGGATAGGCACTGAAGCTTTCTTT. This sequence encodes CASSLVSGIGTEAFF. The chain uses TRBV27 and TRBJ1-1; D unclear. The ends were cut back, 2 bases at V and 4 bases at J, with 14 bases in the middle. This CDR3 spans 15 amino acids. Germline lookup yields CDR1 MNHEY and CDR2 SMNVEV (reference sequence).